The entry below gives a single T cell receptor beta chain sequence along with its context. In the original analysis: Estimated nucleated cell counts came from reference gene primer amplification. Clones were read by immunoSEQ multiplex PCR, and TCRdb kept only the in-frame ones, dropping some. D and trimming come from the DNA, and the V and J calls and clone size come from that table. The table records hundreds of thousands of clones, 87% of them present only once. The sample is drawn from a study of blood T cell repertoires in COVID-19. Whole-study context: The United States, Italy and Spain supplied acute and convalescent COVID-19 samples. T cells, B-cell-depleted T cells, or PBMCs provided the cDNA or gDNA that served as material.

V lost 6 bases, J lost 0 bases, and 3 bases stayed unmatched. CDR3 size: 14 residues. The germline CDR1 and CDR2 sequences are SGHTA and FQGTGA. The V gene is TRBV7-3, the J gene TRBJ2-7; 9 bases match TRBD1. The sequenced sample was peripheral blood. This sequence originates from a man younger than 35 with active or convalescent COVID-19. Here the CDR3 reads CASSLTGGSYEQYF. Written as DNA, the CDR3 is TGTGCCAGCAGTTTGACAGGGGGCTCCTACGAGCAGTACTTC. The full variable domain, completed using reference TRBV7-3 and TRBJ2-7, is GAGVSQTPSNKVTEKGKYVELRCDPISGHTALYWYRQSLGQGPEFLIYFQGTGAADDSGLPNDRFFAVRPEGSVSTLKIQRTERGDSAVYLCASSLTGGSYEQYFGPGTRLTVT.